This T cell receptor (beta chain) was identified in a study of cytomegalovirus exposure and HLA in healthy donors. The PCR was carried out with 60 Vbeta primers and 13 Jbeta primers. Some clones are missing from TCRdb's copy, which holds only in-frame ones; the method was immunoSEQ multiplex PCR. Found here are 150,000 to 200,000 clones, roughly 87% of them singletons; the top ten hold less than 1.6%. CDR1 MNHEY and CDR2 SMNVEV come from the germline V gene (reference sequence). The CDR3 has 15 amino acids. V was shortened by 4 bases and J by 3 bases, with 15 bases between the two germline ends. This TCR was recovered from a girl between 5 and 17 years old in good health and CMV-seropositive. The chain combines TRBV27 with TRBJ1-1, with D unclear. Material: PBMCs. In nucleotides, the CDR3 is TGTGCCAGCAGTTCCTTGGACGGACTACACACTGAAGCTTTCTTT. Amino acids: CASSSLDGLHTEAFF.